This entry lists 9 T cell receptor beta chains sequenced from one sample in a study of control samples from healthy donors and cancer patients. This table comes from immunoSEQ multiplex PCR, and its TCRdb copy is limited to in-frame clones, with some not included. The sample has about 130,000 clones, approximately 94% seen once; the top ten hold about 3.6%. The sample comprised blood. These receptors came from a man aged 30-40 years in good health.

This clone was detected only once. V usage is TRBV3-1 (or the pseudogene TRBV3-2) and J usage is TRBJ2-1; D perhaps matches TRBD2 (6 bases). The V gene lost 4 bases and the J gene lost 14 bases, with 21 bases spanning the gap. The CDR3 contains 14 residues. Germline CDR1 reads LGHDT; CDR2 reads YNNKEL (reference sequence). CDR3 region: CASSLRPGTGCEFF. Here the CDR3 DNA reads TGTGCCAGCAGCCTACGCCCCGGGACTGGATGTGAGTTCTTC.

The chain couples TRBV18 to TRBJ1-1, with D unclear. The V and J ends lost 4 bases and 0 bases respectively, with 9 bases between them. The CDR3 has 14 amino acids. The V gene's germline CDR1 is KGHSH and CDR2 LQKENI. The CDR3 region is CASSLSTLNTEAFF. The CDR3 region has the DNA TGTGCCAGCTCACTGTCCACACTGAACACTGAAGCTTTCTTT.

The genes are TRBV7-9 and TRBJ1-3; D is unclear. V lost 5 bases, J lost 4 bases, and 21 bases lay in between. This CDR3 is 17 amino acids long. Looked up from germline, CDR1 is SEHNR and CDR2 is FQNEAQ (reference sequence). In DNA, the CDR3 is TGTGCCAGCAGCCTTCTGCCGGGCCGACGGTCAGGAAACACCATATATTTT. This sequence encodes CASSLLPGRRSGNTIYF.

The chain links TRBV6-5 to TRBJ1-5; D not resolved. CDR1 is MNHEY and CDR2 is SVGAGI in the germline V gene. V gave up 7 bases and J gave up 6 bases, with 7 bases separating them. The CDR3 contains 11 residues. The CDR3 bases are TGTGCCAGCAAGGAGGGTCAGCCCCAGCATTTT. Its translation is CASKEGQPQHF.

The V call is TRBV11-2, the J call TRBJ2-1; weak D call: TRBD1 (5 bases). The V gene lost 5 bases and the J gene lost 8 bases, with 16 bases spanning the gap. Germline V gene lookup returns CDR1 SGHAT and CDR2 FQNNGV. This CDR3 is built from 14 residues. The CDR3, as DNA: TGTGCCAGCAGCATCGACAGACGAGGACATGAGCAGTTCTTC. Its translation is CASSIDRRGHEQFF.

This chain connects TRBV7-2 to TRBJ2-4; 11 bases match TRBD1. The length of the CDR3 is 18 residues. Germline assignment: CDR1 SGHTA and CDR2 FQGNSA. The V gene end was trimmed by 4 bases and the J gene end by 3 bases; junction bases not matched to a gene: 11. The CDR3 protein is CASSWQPPGQGVKNIQYF. CDR3 nucleotides: TGTGCCAGCAGCTGGCAGCCCCCGGGACAGGGGGTCAAAAACATTCAGTACTTC.

This sequence joins TRBV27 and TRBJ1-6; D remains ambiguous. Germline V gene data show CDR1 as MNHEY and CDR2 as SMNVEV (reference sequence). The CDR3 is made up of 13 amino acids. V lost 2 bases to trimming and J lost 4 bases, with 3 bases between them. CDR3 coding DNA: TGTGCCAGCAGTTTAGGGTATAATTCACCCCTCCACTTT. It codes for CASSLGYNSPLHF.

The chain carries TRBV6-6 and TRBJ1-2; D is perhaps TRBD1 (5 bases). From germline, CDR1 is MNHNY and CDR2 SVGAGI (reference sequence). Between the trimmed V and J ends, which lost 10 bases and 3 bases, there was a span of 9 bases. The CDR3 totals 11 residues. CDR3 sequence reads: CATGLDYGYTF. CDR3 DNA sequence: TGTGCCACGGGACTGGACTATGGCTACACCTTC.

This chain links TRBV10-1 with TRBJ1-2; 10 nucleotides line up with TRBD1. The CDR3 contains 16 residues. Germline loops: CDR1 WNHNN, CDR2 SYGVQD (reference sequence). J gave up 4 bases and V 0 bases, and 5 bases lay outside the gene matches. For the CDR3, the DNA is TGCGCCAGCAGTGAGTCTCGGACAGGGGGAAGCTATGGCTACACCTTC. Protein sequence: CASSESRTGGSYGYTF.